This T cell receptor beta chain was identified in a study of tumor-infiltrating lymphocytes in localized non-small cell lung cancer. For the study at large: Some samples were collected after neoadjuvant chemotherapy; smokers, never-smokers and several histologies were included. Broader study findings: Only some patients had TCR sequencing, depending on available tissue.

Measured with immunoSEQ multiplex PCR; TCRdb has only the in-frame clones, and not every one. The sample has more than 9,000 clones; roughly 60% are singletons. Only a few counts were recorded for this clone. The antigen remains undetermined. Looked up from germline, CDR1 is LNHNV and CDR2 is YYDKDF (reference sequence). The CDR3 runs 15 residues. V was cut by 4 bases and J by 0 bases, with 9 bases left in between. This clonotype was obtained from a human donor with non-small cell lung cancer. The genes are TRBV15 and TRBJ2-2, with D unclear. The sample was lung tumor tissue. CDR3 DNA: TGTGCCACCAGCACCAGGAAGACGAACACCGGGGAGCTGTTTTTT. As protein: CATSTRKTNTGELFF.